This TCR beta chain is from a study of shared clonotypes between healthy human individuals. The CDR3 spans 12 residues. Germline V gives CDR1 SQVTM, CDR2 ANQGSEA. Cells designated naive CD8 were CD45RO-negative and were positively selected for CCR7, with terminally differentiated effector memory CD45RA+ cells excluded. The table came from immunoSEQ multiplex PCR; TCRdb's copy has only in-frame clones and leaves some out. Among about 590,000 clones listed, about 95% were seen once. The sample comprised naive CD8+ T cells sorted from blood. This chain connects TRBV29-1 to TRBJ2-5, with TRBD2 matching over 8 bases. The end of the DNA fits TRBJ2-7 better, so the J call may be wrong. This TCR was recovered from a woman in her thirties in good health. Here the CDR3 reads CSVRTSPYEQYF. CDR3 DNA sequence: TGCAGCGTTAGGACTAGCCCCTACGAGCAGTACTTC.